The rows below give T cell receptor beta chains drawn from one sample of a study of blood T cell repertoires in COVID-19. The assay was immunoSEQ multiplex PCR, and TCRdb's table has in-frame clones only and misses some. The profile covers 60,000 to 80,000 clones, with 75% to 90% appearing a single time and 9.5% to 15% taken by the ten largest. The sample taken for sequencing was peripheral blood. These receptors were obtained from a middle-aged man with COVID-19, enrolled during active disease. Both conserved end residues are part of each CDR3. The D gene is left open where the match is weak. Clone size, where shown, is once, few, many, or a class for clones that have expanded.

d_call	clone_size	v_call	j_call	cdr3_aa
-	-	TRBV24-1	TRBJ2-5	CATSYGGRTQYF
-	once	TRBV5-5	TRBJ2-5	CASRLRAIAPSQQETQYF
TRBD1	-	TRBV28	TRBJ2-5	CASSSTGGTQYF
-	-	TRBV25-1	TRBJ2-1	CASSGSGRSVNEQFF
TRBD1	-	TRBV3-1/TRBV3-2	TRBJ2-3	CASSQDTGASTDTQYF
TRBD1	-	TRBV5-1	TRBJ2-5	CASRFSGGHAQETQYF
TRBD1	-	TRBV27	TRBJ2-7	CASSLLGGTGPYEQYF
TRBD1	-	TRBV7-3	TRBJ1-1	CASSSSDRGDTEAFF
-	-	TRBV5-1	TRBJ2-1	CASSLLTGLENEQFF
-	-	TRBV7-2	TRBJ1-2	CASSSGGGRVYGYTF
TRBD1	few	TRBV18	TRBJ1-2	CASSEQGADYGYTF
-	-	TRBV4-1	TRBJ2-7	CASSQDVKLYEQYF
TRBD2	few	TRBV5-1	TRBJ2-1	CASSPGLAGDHEQFF
-	-	TRBV7-2	TRBJ2-6	CASSFGGANVLTF
-	-	TRBV14	TRBJ2-1	CASSPLSYNEQFF
-	once	TRBV5-1	TRBJ1-5	CASSLEGFSNQPQHF
TRBD1	once	TRBV24-1	TRBJ2-2	CATSDPLTGSYSGELFF
TRBD1	-	TRBV3-1/TRBV3-2	TRBJ2-7	CASSRGSDRIYEQYF
-	-	TRBV27	TRBJ2-7	CASSPRPSSYEQYF
-	-	TRBV11-2	TRBJ2-5	CASSLGLETQYF